The present entry profiles one TCR beta chain with its context. V lost 0 bases to trimming and J lost 3 bases, with 12 bases between them. Germline V CDR1 and CDR2: LGHNA, YNFKEQ. The CDR3 runs to 17 residues. The entry originates in a study of blood T cell repertoires in COVID-19. Across the study: Sample material is recorded as cDNA or gDNA derived from T cells, B-cell-depleted T cells, or PBMCs.

Original analysis: By means of reference gene primer amplification, nucleated cell counts were estimated. The protocol was immunoSEQ multiplex PCR, while the TCRdb copy is restricted to in-frame clones and leaves out a portion. V and J calls and clone size are given by that table; D and trimming were obtained from the DNA. Of about 300,000 clones listed, roughly 89% are singletons. Specimen: peripheral blood. This sequence was found in a woman under 40 with COVID-19, enrolled during active disease. The chain employs TRBV4-2 and TRBJ1-6; tentative D call: TRBD1 (5 bases). CDR3 in DNA: TGTGCCAGCAGCCAAGAAGTCAGGGTAGGCTATAATTCACCCCTCCACTTT. Amino acids: CASSQEVRVGYNSPLHF.